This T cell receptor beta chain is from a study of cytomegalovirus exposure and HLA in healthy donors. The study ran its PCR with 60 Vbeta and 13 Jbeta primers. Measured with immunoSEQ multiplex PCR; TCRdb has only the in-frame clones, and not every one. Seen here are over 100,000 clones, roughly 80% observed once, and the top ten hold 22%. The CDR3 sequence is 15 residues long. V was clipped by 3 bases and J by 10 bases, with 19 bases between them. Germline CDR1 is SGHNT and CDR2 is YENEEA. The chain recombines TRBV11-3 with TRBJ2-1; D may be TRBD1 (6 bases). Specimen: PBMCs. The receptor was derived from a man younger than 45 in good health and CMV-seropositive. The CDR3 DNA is TGTGCCAGCAGCTTGCAAACAGGGCTTATTGGAGAGCAGTTCTTC. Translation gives CASSLQTGLIGEQFF.